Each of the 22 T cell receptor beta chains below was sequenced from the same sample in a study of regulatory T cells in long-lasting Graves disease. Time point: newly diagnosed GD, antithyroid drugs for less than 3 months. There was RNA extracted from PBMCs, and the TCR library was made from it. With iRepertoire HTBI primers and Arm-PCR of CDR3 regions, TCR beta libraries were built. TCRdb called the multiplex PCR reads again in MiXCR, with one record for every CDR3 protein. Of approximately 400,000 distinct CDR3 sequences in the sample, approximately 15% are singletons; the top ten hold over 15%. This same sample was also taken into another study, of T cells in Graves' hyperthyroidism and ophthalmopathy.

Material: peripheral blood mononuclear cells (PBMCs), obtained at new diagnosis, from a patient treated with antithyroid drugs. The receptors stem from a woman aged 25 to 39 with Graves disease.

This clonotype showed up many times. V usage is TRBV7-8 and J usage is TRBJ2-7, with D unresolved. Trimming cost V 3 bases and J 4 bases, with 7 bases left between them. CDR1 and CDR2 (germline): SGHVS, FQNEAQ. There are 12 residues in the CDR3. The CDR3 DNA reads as TGTGCCAGCAGCTTTTCAGAGTACGAGCAGTACTTC. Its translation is CASSFSEYEQYF. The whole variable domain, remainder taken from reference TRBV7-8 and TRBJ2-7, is GAGVSQSPRYKVAKRGQDVALRCDPISGHVSLFWYQQALGQGPEFLTYFQNEAQLDKSGLPSDRFFAERPEGSVSTLKIQRTQQEDSAVYLCASSFSEYEQYFGPGTRLTVT.

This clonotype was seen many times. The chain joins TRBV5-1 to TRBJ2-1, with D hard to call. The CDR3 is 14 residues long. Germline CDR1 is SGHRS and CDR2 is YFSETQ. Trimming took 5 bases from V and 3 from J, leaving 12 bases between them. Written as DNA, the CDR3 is TGCGCCAGCAGTGTCGACTTCCTCTACAATGAGCAGTTCTTC. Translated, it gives CASSVDFLYNEQFF.

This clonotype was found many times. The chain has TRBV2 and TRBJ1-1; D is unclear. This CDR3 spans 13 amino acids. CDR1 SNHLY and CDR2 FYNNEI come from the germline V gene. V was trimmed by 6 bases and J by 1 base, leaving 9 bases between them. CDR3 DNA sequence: TGTGCCAGCAGCAACGGCTGGAACACTGAAGCTTTCTTT. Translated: CASSNGWNTEAFF.

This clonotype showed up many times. The CDR3 is CASSYSAGEWSNEQFF. CDR3 sequence (DNA): TGTGCCAGCAGTTACTCCGCGGGAGAGTGGTCCAATGAGCAGTTCTTC. This rearrangement joins TRBV6-2 or TRBV6-3 to TRBJ2-1; 7 bases align to TRBD2. CDR1 is MNHEY, CDR2 SVGEGT, per germline. This CDR3 contains 16 residues. V lost 0 bases, J lost 6 bases, and 8 bases stayed unmatched.

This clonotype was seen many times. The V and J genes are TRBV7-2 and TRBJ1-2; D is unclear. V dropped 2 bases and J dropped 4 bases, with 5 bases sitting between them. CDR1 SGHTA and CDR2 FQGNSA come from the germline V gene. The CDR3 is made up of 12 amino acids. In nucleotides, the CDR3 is TGTGCCAGCAGCTTAAACCTCTATGGCTACACCTTC. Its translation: CASSLNLYGYTF.

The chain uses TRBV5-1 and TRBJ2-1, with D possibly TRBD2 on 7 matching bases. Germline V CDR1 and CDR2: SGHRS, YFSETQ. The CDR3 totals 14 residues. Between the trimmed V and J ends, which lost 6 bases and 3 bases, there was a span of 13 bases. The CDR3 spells CASNPGGYYNEQFF. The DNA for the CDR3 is TGCGCCAGCAATCCGGGGGGCTACTACAATGAGCAGTTCTTC. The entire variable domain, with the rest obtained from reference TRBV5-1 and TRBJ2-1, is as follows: KAGVTQTPRYLIKTRGQQVTLSCSPISGHRSVSWYQQTPGQGLQFLFEYFSETQRNKGNFPGRFSGRQFSNSRSEMNVSTLELGDSALYLCASNPGGYYNEQFFGPGTRLTVL.

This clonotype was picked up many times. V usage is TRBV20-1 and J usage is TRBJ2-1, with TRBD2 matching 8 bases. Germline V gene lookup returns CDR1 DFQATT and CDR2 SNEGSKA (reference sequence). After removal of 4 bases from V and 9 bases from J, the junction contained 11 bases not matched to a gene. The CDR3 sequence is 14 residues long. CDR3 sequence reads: CSATPGLDLSEQFF. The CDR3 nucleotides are TGCAGTGCTACACCGGGACTAGACTTGAGTGAGCAGTTCTTC.

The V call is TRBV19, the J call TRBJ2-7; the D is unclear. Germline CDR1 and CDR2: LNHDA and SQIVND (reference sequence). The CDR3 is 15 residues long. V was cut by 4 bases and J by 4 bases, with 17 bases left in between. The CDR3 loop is CASSTRASSLYEQYF. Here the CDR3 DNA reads TGTGCCAGTAGTACCCGGGCTTCCAGCTTGTACGAGCAGTACTTC.

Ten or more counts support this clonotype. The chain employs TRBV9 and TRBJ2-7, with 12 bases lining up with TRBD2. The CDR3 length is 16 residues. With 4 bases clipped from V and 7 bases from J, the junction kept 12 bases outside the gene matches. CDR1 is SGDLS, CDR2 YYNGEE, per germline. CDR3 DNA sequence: TGTGCCAGCAGCCTCGGACTAGCGGGGCCCCAACGGGAGCAGTACTTC. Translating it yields CASSLGLAGPQREQYF.

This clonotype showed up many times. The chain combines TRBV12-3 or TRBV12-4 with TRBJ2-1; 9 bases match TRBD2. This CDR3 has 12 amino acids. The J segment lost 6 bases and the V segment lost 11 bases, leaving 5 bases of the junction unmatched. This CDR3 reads CAAGGPSNEQFF. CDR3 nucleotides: TGTGCCGCGGGAGGGCCCTCCAATGAGCAGTTCTTC.

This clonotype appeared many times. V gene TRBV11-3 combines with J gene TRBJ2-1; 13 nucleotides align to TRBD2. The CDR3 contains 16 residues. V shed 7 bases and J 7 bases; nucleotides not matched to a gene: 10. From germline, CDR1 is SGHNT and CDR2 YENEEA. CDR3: CASTYHGLAGENEQFF. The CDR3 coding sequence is TGTGCCAGCACCTACCACGGACTAGCGGGGGAAAATGAGCAGTTCTTC.

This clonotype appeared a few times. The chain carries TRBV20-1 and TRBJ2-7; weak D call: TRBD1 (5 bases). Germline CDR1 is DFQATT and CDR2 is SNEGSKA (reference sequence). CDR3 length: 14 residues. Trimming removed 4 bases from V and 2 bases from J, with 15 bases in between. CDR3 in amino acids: CSATYSGRPYEQYF. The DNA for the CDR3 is TGCAGTGCTACCTACTCAGGGCGGCCCTACGAGCAGTACTTC.

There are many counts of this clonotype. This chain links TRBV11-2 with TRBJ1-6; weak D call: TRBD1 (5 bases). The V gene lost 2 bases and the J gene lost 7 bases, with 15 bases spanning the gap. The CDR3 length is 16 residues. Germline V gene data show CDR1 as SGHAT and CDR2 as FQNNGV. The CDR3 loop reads CASSLMERDGNSPLHF. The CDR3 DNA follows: TGTGCCAGCAGCTTAATGGAGCGGGACGGCAATTCACCCCTCCACTTT.

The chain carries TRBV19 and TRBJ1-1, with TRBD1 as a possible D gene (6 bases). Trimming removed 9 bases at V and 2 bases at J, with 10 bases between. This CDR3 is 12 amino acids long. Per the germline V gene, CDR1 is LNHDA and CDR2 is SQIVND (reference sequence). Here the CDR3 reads CARPTGNTEAFF. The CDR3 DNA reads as TGTGCCAGACCGACAGGTAACACTGAAGCTTTCTTT.

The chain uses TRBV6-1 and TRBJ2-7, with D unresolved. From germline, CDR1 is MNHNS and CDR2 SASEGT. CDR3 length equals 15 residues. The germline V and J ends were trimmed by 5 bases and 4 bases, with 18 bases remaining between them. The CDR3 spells CASSPRPGGIYEQYF. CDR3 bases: TGTGCCAGCAGTCCCCGGCCGGGCGGAATTTACGAGCAGTACTTC.

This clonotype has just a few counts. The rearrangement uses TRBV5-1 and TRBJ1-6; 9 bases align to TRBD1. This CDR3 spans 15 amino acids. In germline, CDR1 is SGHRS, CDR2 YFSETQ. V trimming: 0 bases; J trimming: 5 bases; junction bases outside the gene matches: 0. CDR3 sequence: CASSLGTGDNSPLHF. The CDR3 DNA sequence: TGCGCCAGCAGCTTGGGGACAGGGGATAATTCACCCCTCCACTTT.

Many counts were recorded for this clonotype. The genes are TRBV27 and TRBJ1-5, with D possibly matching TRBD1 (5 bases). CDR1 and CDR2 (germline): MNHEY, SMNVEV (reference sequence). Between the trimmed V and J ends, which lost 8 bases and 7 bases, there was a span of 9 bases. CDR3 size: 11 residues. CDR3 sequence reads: CASGRGQPQHF. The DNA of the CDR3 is TGTGCCAGCGGGCGGGGGCAGCCCCAGCATTTT.

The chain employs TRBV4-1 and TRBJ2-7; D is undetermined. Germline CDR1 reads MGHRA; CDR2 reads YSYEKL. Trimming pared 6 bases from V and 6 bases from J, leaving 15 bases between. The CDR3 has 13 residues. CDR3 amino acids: CASSDPSMSEQYF. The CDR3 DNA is TGCGCCAGCAGTGACCCCAGTATGAGCGAGCAGTACTTC.

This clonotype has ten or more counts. CDR3 region: CASSPRRSEETQYF. As DNA, the CDR3 is TGTGCCAGCTCACCAAGGAGGTCGGAAGAGACCCAGTACTTC. The V call is TRBV18, the J call TRBJ2-5, with D perhaps TRBD2 (5 bases). The CDR3 is 14 residues long. Trimming took 2 bases from V and 3 from J, leaving 10 bases between them. CDR1 KGHSH and CDR2 LQKENI come from the germline V gene.

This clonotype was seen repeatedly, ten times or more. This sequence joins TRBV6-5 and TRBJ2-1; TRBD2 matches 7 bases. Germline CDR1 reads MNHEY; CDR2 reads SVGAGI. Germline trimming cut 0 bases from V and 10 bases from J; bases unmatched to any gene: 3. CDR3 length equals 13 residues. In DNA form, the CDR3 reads TGTGCCAGCAGTTACTCCCTAGCGGTCGAGCAGTTCTTC. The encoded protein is CASSYSLAVEQFF.

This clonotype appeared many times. The CDR3, as DNA: TGCAGTGCTAGACCCCGGGGACTAGCGGGGGGGATATGGACCTACAATGAGCAGTTCTTC. Protein: CSARPRGLAGGIWTYNEQFF. The chain employs TRBV20-1 and TRBJ2-1; TRBD2 matches at 16 bases. CDR3 size: 20 residues. CDR1 DFQATT and CDR2 SNEGSKA come from the germline V gene (reference sequence). V gave up 2 bases and J gave up 2 bases; unmatched junction bases: 12.

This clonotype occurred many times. The CDR3 spells CATSISGSAYEQYF. CDR3 nucleotide sequence: TGTGCCACCAGCATTAGCGGCTCTGCCTACGAGCAGTACTTC. V is TRBV15 and J is TRBJ2-7; TRBD2 is a possible D gene (6 bases). The CDR3 consists of 14 residues. The V end lost 4 bases, the J end lost 2 bases, and 12 bases lay between the germline ends. Germline V gene lookup returns CDR1 LNHNV and CDR2 YYDKDF (reference sequence).